This T cell receptor beta chain was documented in a study of OX40 agonist ivuxolimab in advanced cancers. Findings and caveats of the study: There was clonal expansion of CD4+ and CD8+ blood T cells by week 6 at 0.1 to 3.0 mg/kg.

TCRdb's copy holds only in-frame clones and misses some; the assay was immunoSEQ multiplex PCR. The repertoire holds 85,000 to 90,000 clones, 90% to 95% seen once, with 1.1% in the top ten. Of note for this clone: Antigen: not known.

The V end was cut by 11 bases, the J end by 4 bases, with 26 bases between. This CDR3 spans 16 amino acids. CDR1 MDHEN and CDR2 SYDVKM come from the germline V gene. The sequence derives from an adult with an advanced solid tumor such as melanoma, head and neck, liver or kidney cancer. The rearrangement uses TRBV28 and TRBJ2-5; D ambiguous. The material sequenced was CD4+ or CD8+ T cells sorted from blood, taken in a trial of the OX40 agonist ivuxolimab. CDR3 residues: CAVLGSSVVQRETQYF. CDR3 sequence (DNA): TGTGCCGTCCTGGGGTCCAGTGTCGTCCAGCGAGAGACCCAGTACTTC.